This T cell receptor beta chain was sequenced during a study of CD8 T cells in ankylosing spondylitis. Ten or more counts support this clonotype. The target antigen is unknown. Whole-study results and caveats: Earlier reports found some motif variants in synovial fluid and blood in reactive arthritis. Made up of under ten highly homologous variants, a TCR beta motif appeared characteristic of ankylosing spondylitis blood. Reportedly, significant enrichment of disease-linked clones occurred in matched ankylosing spondylitis synovial fluid.

Quantitative 5'-RACE with molecular barcodes was used to make the TCR beta libraries. TCRdb processed the 5' RACE reads anew with MiXCR; each CDR3 protein has one entry. The repertoire holds under 300,000 distinct CDR3 sequences, with about 10% as singletons. The CDR3 has 12 amino acids. Per the germline V gene, CDR1 is DFQATT and CDR2 is SNEGSKA (reference sequence). Trimming stripped 4 bases from V and 10 bases from J, with 11 bases between. This rearrangement joins TRBV20-1 to TRBJ1-6; TRBD1 might be the D (6 bases). Sequenced sample: blood, either unsorted or a sorted T cell fraction (not recorded which). This TCR came from a male donor with ankylosing spondylitis or in good health (not recorded which). This chain's CDR3 is CSATGERSPLHF. The CDR3 bases are TGCAGTGCTACAGGGGAGCGATCACCCCTCCACTTT.